This T cell receptor (beta chain) originates from a study of glioma-infiltrating T cells. Using RNA template, CDR3s of TCR alpha and beta were amplified with iRepertoire arm-PCR. One-step reverse transcription and amplification started from approximately 100-400 ng of tissue mRNA or PBMC total RNA. In TCRdb, the multiplex PCR reads were re-called with MiXCR into one record per CDR3 protein. There are about 93,000 distinct CDR3 sequences in the sample; approximately 40% occur only once, and more than 30% lies in the top ten. The CDR3 runs to 15 residues. Germline assignment: CDR1 MNHEY and CDR2 SMNVEV (reference sequence). V lost 4 bases and J lost 5; bases outside the gene matches: 6. Concerning this clonotype: Its matching antigen is unknown.

Study conclusions and caveats: Tissue-blood divergence was below expectation in non-neoplastic patients, above in gliomas. Very few CDR3 sequences were shared between tissue and blood.

Sequencing was carried out using glioma tissue, nonneoplastic brain tissue, or PBMCs (not recorded which). The sequence came from a human donor with low-grade glioma or glioblastoma, undergoing nonglioma brain surgery, or in good health (not recorded which). The chain employs TRBV27 and TRBJ2-7; 12 bases are a match to TRBD1. The CDR3 sequence is CASSSQGQGAHEQYF. CDR3 coding DNA: TGTGCCAGCAGTTCCCAGGGACAGGGGGCACACGAGCAGTACTTC.